Listed here are 17 T cell receptor beta chains from one sample, sequenced in a study of cytomegalovirus exposure and HLA in healthy donors (dated by TCRdb to about 2017). The method behind the library was the immunoSEQ multiplex PCR assay. For the multiplex PCR, a mixture combining 60 forward primers for TCR Vbeta segments and 13 reverse primers for TCR Jbeta segments was used. Sourced from immuneACCESS, this table was stored by TCRdb with only in-frame sequences that have V and J called. A share of the clones is absent; for the studies checked, an unresolved V gene accounts for under half, and the remainder has no known explanation. The sample table shows about 140,000 clones, and less than 85% are seen once. Approximately 10% of the sample belongs to the ten largest clones. Sequencing was performed on PBMCs. Source of these receptors: a woman aged 45-65 years in good health and CMV-seropositive.

V usage is TRBV19 and J usage is TRBJ1-1; D unresolved. CDR3 length: 13 amino acids. Trimming removed 5 bases from V and 5 bases from J, with 12 bases in between. Per the germline V gene, CDR1 is LNHDA and CDR2 is SQIVND (reference sequence). In DNA form, the CDR3 reads TGTGCCAGTAGTCCCAGCGGTGGGACTGAAGCTTTCTTT. Its translation: CASSPSGGTEAFF.

The rearrangement joins TRBV4-1 to TRBJ1-3; the D is unclear. CDR1 and CDR2 from the germline V gene are MGHRA and YSYEKL. The CDR3 sequence is 12 residues long. V was cut by 0 bases and J by 8 bases, with 5 bases left in between. The CDR3 DNA reads TGCGCCAGCAGCCAAGACGGGGACACCATATATTTT. Amino acid sequence: CASSQDGDTIYF.

This CDR3 reads CASSRTGQSYEQYF. The DNA for the CDR3 is TGTGCCAGCAGCCGGACGGGACAGTCCTACGAGCAGTACTTC. This chain joins TRBV13 and TRBJ2-7; 7 positions agree with TRBD1. Trimming took 5 bases from V and 1 from J; bases not matched to a gene: 5. The germline gives CDR1 PRHDT, CDR2 FYEKMQ (reference sequence). The CDR3 contains 14 residues.

Notes on this clone: Other DNA sequences in this sample translate to the same CDR3. The rearrangement links TRBV7-2 to TRBJ2-5; no firm D call. CDR3 length: 12 residues. Germline V gives CDR1 SGHTA, CDR2 FQGNSA. Trimming cost V 0 bases and J 4 bases, with 3 bases left between them. Here the CDR3 reads CASSLARETQYF. Here the CDR3 DNA reads TGTGCCAGCAGCTTAGCTCGAGAGACCCAGTACTTC.

CDR3 amino acids: CASSYYRGVEGYTF. CDR3 in DNA: TGTGCCAGCAGTTACTACAGGGGTGTCGAAGGCTACACCTTC. This chain joins TRBV6-5 and TRBJ1-2, with TRBD1 matching over 7 bases. Unmatched junction bases numbered 7, after V lost 1 base and J lost 8 bases. The CDR3 sequence is 14 residues long. Germline V gene lookup returns CDR1 MNHEY and CDR2 SVGAGI.

The CDR3 DNA is TGTGCCAGCAGTCCGACTAGCGGGGGTGGCGAGCAGTACTTC. It encodes CASSPTSGGGEQYF. This chain connects TRBV5-4 to TRBJ2-7; 12 nucleotides align to TRBD2. CDR3 length: 14 residues. From germline, CDR1 is SGHNT and CDR2 YYREEE (reference sequence). Unmatched junction bases numbered 6, after V lost 5 bases and J lost 6 bases.

The CDR3 here is CASVRGTGEYEQYF. In nucleotides, the CDR3 is TGTGCCAGCGTTAGGGGGACAGGGGAGTACGAGCAGTACTTC. The chain recombines TRBV6-6 with TRBJ2-7, with TRBD1 matching 10 bases. Germline V gene lookup returns CDR1 MNHNY and CDR2 SVGAGI (reference sequence). CDR3 size: 14 residues. The V segment lost 8 bases and the J segment 4 bases; nucleotides outside the gene matches: 8.

This chain joins TRBV18 and TRBJ2-7; D ambiguous. The germline V and J ends were trimmed by 2 bases and 4 bases, with 9 bases remaining between them. Germline V gene data show CDR1 as KGHSH and CDR2 as LQKENI. This CDR3 spans 13 amino acids. CDR3 nucleotides: TGTGCCAGCTCACCAACCGAGGATTACGAGCAGTACTTC. Amino acids: CASSPTEDYEQYF.

The chain joins TRBV30 to TRBJ1-4; D might be TRBD1 (6 bases). V dropped 4 bases and J dropped 7 bases, with 13 bases sitting between them. This CDR3 has 13 residues. Germline V lookup: CDR1 GTSNPN, CDR2 SVGIG (reference sequence). CDR3 sequence reads: CAWTPNRAEKLFF. The CDR3, as DNA: TGTGCCTGGACCCCAAACAGGGCTGAAAAACTGTTTTTT.

This chain connects TRBV19 to TRBJ2-7, with 9 bases aligning to TRBD1. The germline gives CDR1 LNHDA, CDR2 SQIVND (reference sequence). V trimming: 6 bases; J trimming: 3 bases; junction bases outside the gene matches: 15. The CDR3 length is 17 residues. CDR3 in amino acids: CASSLLAGTGSSYEQYF. DNA of the CDR3: TGTGCCAGTAGCCTTCTGGCCGGGACAGGGTCAAGCTACGAGCAGTACTTC.

V is TRBV28 and J is TRBJ2-5; D is possibly TRBD1 (6 bases). Germline CDR1 reads MDHEN; CDR2 reads SYDVKM. V gave up 6 bases and J gave up 2 bases, with 13 bases separating them. The CDR3 is 14 residues long. The CDR3 here is CASRGPGQQETQYF. The CDR3 DNA is TGTGCCAGCAGGGGACCGGGACAACAAGAGACCCAGTACTTC.

The rearrangement links TRBV21-1 to TRBJ1-2; the table's TRBD1 call for D was not verified on the DNA. TRBV21-1 is given as a pseudogene. The CDR3 contains 14 residues. CDR3 sequence reads: CASSGQGITYGYTF. The CDR3 region has the DNA TGTGCCAGCAGTGGACAGGGCATTACCTATGGCTACACCTTC.

As DNA, the CDR3 is TGTGCCAGCAGCCCGAATGCCGGACAGTCTAATGAAAAACTGTTTTTT. It encodes CASSPNAGQSNEKLFF. The chain carries TRBV7-6 and TRBJ1-4; possible D gene TRBD1, 6 bases. The CDR3 covers 16 residues. V was shortened by 5 bases and J by 3 bases, with 16 bases between the two germline ends. Germline V gene sequence: CDR1 SGHVS, CDR2 FNYEAQ.

This clone is a singleton in its sample. The chain is built from TRBV2 and TRBJ2-2; D gene unclear. Trimming cost V 5 bases and J 2 bases, with 9 bases left between them. The V gene's germline CDR1 is SNHLY and CDR2 FYNNEI. This CDR3 has 14 residues. CDR3 coding DNA: TGTGCCAGCAGTCCACAGATAAACACCGGGGAGCTGTTTTTT. Translation: CASSPQINTGELFF.

The chain is built from TRBV7-9 and TRBJ2-5, with 10 bases that match TRBD1. CDR3 length: 17 amino acids. The ends lost 9 bases at V and 0 bases at J; junction bases unmatched: 13. Germline loops: CDR1 SEHNR, CDR2 FQNEAQ (reference sequence). The CDR3 region is CASLNFWGQGYQETQYF. The DNA for the CDR3 is TGTGCCAGTCTGAACTTTTGGGGACAGGGGTACCAAGAGACCCAGTACTTC.

This chain joins TRBV11-2 and TRBJ2-7; no clear D gene. Germline CDR1 is SGHAT and CDR2 is FQNNGV. This CDR3 comprises 14 residues. V lost 3 bases, J lost 6 bases, and 15 bases lay in between. The CDR3 nucleotides are TGTGCCAGCAGCTTCCCCTCGGTGCTCGGCGAGCAGTACTTC. Its protein is CASSFPSVLGEQYF.

The chain recombines TRBV29-1 with TRBJ2-7; unclear D gene. The germline V and J ends were trimmed by 4 bases and 6 bases, with 10 bases remaining between them. The length of the CDR3 is 11 residues. Germline V CDR1 and CDR2: SQVTM, ANQGSEA. CDR3: CSVVEVAEQYF. The CDR3 DNA follows: TGCAGCGTTGTGGAAGTAGCCGAGCAGTACTTC.